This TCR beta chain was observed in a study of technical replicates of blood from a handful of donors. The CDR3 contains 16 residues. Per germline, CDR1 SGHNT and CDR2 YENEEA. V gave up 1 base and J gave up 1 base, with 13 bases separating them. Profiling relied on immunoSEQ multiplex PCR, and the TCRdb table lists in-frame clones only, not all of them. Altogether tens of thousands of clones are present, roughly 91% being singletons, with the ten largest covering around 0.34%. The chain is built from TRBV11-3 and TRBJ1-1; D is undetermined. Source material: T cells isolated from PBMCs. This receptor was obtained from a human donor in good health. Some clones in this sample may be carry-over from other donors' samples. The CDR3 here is CASSLVSVSGNTEAFF. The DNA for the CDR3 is TGTGCCAGCAGCTTAGTGTCGGTATCAGGGAACACTGAAGCTTTCTTT.